This TCR beta chain was sequenced for a study of beta chain features in type 1 diabetes. The study's findings and limits: The naive, central memory and Treg TCRB repertoires of patients appeared to be more similar to one another than those of healthy donors. VDJ junctions sequenced from type 1 diabetes patients showed fewer insertions and more deletions.

As every portion of the isolated RNA was reverse transcribed, the sequencing read expressed TCRB transcripts. Average reads for naive, central memory and regulatory T cell samples were around 4 million. Profiling relied on immunoSEQ multiplex PCR, and the TCRdb table lists in-frame clones only, not all of them. The table has under 500,000 clones, about 32% seen once. This clone was picked up a small number of times. Its antigen remains unknown. There was one heparinised blood draw per donor, averaging about 116 mL. Per the germline V gene, CDR1 is SGHTA and CDR2 is FQGNSA. Trimming removed 5 bases at V and 0 bases at J, with 9 bases between. The CDR3 extends over 14 amino acids.

Sequencing was done on a sample of naive CD4+ T cells from blood. The rearrangement links TRBV7-2 to TRBJ2-3; D perhaps matches TRBD2 (5 bases). This TCR derives from a man aged 18-30 years in good health. The CDR3 region has the DNA TGTGCCAGCAGCACGGACTGGAGCACAGATACGCAGTATTTT. Translated, it gives CASSTDWSTDTQYF. The whole variable domain, remainder taken from reference TRBV7-2 and TRBJ2-3, is GAGVSQSPSNKVTEKGKDVELRCDPISGHTALYWYRQSLGQGLEFLIYFQGNSAPDKSGLPSDRFSAERTGGSVSTLTIQRTQQEDSAVYLCASSTDWSTDTQYFGPGTRLTVL.